This T cell receptor (beta chain) was retrieved from a study of blood T cell repertoires in COVID-19. On the study more broadly: COVID-19 samples from acute and convalescent phases originated in the United States, Italy and Spain. PBMCs, B-cell-depleted T cells, or T cells provided the cDNA or gDNA that made up the material.

In the study's own analysis: Reference gene primer amplification in the assay estimated nucleated cell counts. TCRdb keeps only in-frame clones here, not all; method: immunoSEQ multiplex PCR. That table supplies the V and J calls and clone size; D and trimming were determined from the DNA. The profile shows tens of thousands of clones, around 81% of them singletons. With 5 bases clipped from V and 5 bases from J, the junction kept 0 bases outside the gene matches. CDR1 and CDR2 from the germline V gene are SGHNT and YYREEE (reference sequence). The CDR3 runs to 13 residues. This chain connects TRBV5-4 to TRBJ2-3, with 12 bases aligning to TRBD2. The receptor's source is a man in his fifties or sixties with active COVID-19. What was sequenced was peripheral blood. The CDR3 nucleotides read TGTGCCAGCAGACTAGCGGGAGGAGATACGCAGTATTTT. The encoded protein is CASRLAGGDTQYF.